Sequencing of this TCR beta chain was carried out in a study of control samples from healthy donors and cancer patients. CDR3 length: 15 amino acids. Per the germline V gene, CDR1 is SGHRS and CDR2 is YFSETQ. Trimming pared 3 bases from V and 3 bases from J, leaving 12 bases between. Some clones are missing from TCRdb's copy, which holds only in-frame ones; the method was immunoSEQ multiplex PCR. The sample records fewer than 300,000 clones, about 80% being singletons. The sample was PBMCs. The chain links TRBV5-1 to TRBJ2-2; no firm D call. The sequence derives from a woman aged 60-70 years with lung cancer. DNA for the CDR3: TGCGCCAGCAGCTATGAATTAGCCCACACCGGGGAGCTGTTTTTT. Its translation is CASSYELAHTGELFF.